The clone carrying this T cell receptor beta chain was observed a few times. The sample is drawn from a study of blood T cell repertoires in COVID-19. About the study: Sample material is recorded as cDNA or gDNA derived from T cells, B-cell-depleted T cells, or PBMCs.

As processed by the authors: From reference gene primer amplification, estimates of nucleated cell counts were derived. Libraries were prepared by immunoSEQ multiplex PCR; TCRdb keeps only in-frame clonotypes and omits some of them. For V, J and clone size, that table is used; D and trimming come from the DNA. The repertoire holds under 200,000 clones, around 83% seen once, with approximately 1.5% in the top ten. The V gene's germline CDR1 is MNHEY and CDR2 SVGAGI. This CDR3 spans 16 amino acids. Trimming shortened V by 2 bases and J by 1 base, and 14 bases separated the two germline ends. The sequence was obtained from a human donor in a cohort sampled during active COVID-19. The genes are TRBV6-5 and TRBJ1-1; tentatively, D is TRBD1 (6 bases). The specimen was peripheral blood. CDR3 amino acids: CASSYDRTEKNTEAFF. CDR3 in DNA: TGTGCCAGCAGTTACGATCGGACAGAAAAGAACACTGAAGCTTTCTTT.